This TCR beta chain was documented in a study of blood T cells in healthy people across ages. Broader study findings: Strong correlation existed between TCR beta diversity and naive T cell percentage. Naive CD4+ cell counts and diversity both ran higher in long-lived than in aged donors.

This clonotype was picked up a small number of times. Its cognate antigen is unknown. Alongside a J-beta primer mix, a sample-barcoded 5' primer served in a second PCR lasting roughly 7 to 12 cycles. One entry per CDR3 protein, called by TCRdb with MiXCR from the 5' RACE reads. Of 1.6 million or so distinct CDR3 sequences listed, roughly 32% are singletons. The sequence was obtained from a woman aged 25 to 45 in good health. Sequencing was carried out using blood.

The DNA for the CDR3 is TGTGCCATCAGTGAGACATCCCCCTACGAGCAGTACTTC. It translates to CAISETSPYEQYF. This chain joins TRBV10-3 and TRBJ2-7; D gene uncertain. CDR3 size: 13 residues. The ends were cut back, 2 bases at V and 2 bases at J, with 7 bases in the middle. Germline values: CDR1 ENHRY, CDR2 SYGVKD.